These 18 T cell receptor beta chains originate from one sample sequenced in a study of T cell responses to AZD1222 COVID-19 vaccine. This table comes from immunoSEQ multiplex PCR, and its TCRdb copy is limited to in-frame clones, with some not included. There are about 120,000 clones in the sample; about 89% occur only once, and approximately 6.8% lies in the top ten. The material sequenced was peripheral blood, taken on day 0 of AZD1222 vaccination. All receptors come from an adult in good health.

Written as DNA, the CDR3 is TGTGCCAGCAGCGTAGGGGGCCGAATCACAGATACGCAGTATTTT. Amino acid sequence: CASSVGGRITDTQYF. The J gene is TRBJ2-3, the V gene TRBV5-5; 7 bases map to TRBD1. Germline CDR1 is SGHKS and CDR2 is YYEKEE (reference sequence). The CDR3 extends over 15 amino acids. V lost 4 bases, J lost 2 bases, and 7 bases stayed unmatched. Combining the CDR3 with reference TRBV5-5 and TRBJ2-3 gives the whole variable domain DAGVTQSPTHLIKTRGQQVTLRCSPISGHKSVSWYQQVLGQGPQFIFQYYEKEERGRGNFPDRFSARQFPNYSSELNVNALLLGDSALYLCASSVGGRITDTQYFGPGTRLTVL.

The chain recombines TRBV5-1 with TRBJ1-4; D not certain. CDR1 and CDR2 from the germline V gene are SGHRS and YFSETQ. The CDR3 has 14 residues. V was shortened by 0 bases and J by 0 bases, with 3 bases between the two germline ends. The CDR3 loop is CASSLEATNEKLFF. The CDR3 DNA reads TGCGCCAGCAGCTTGGAAGCAACTAATGAAAAACTGTTTTTT.

The V gene is TRBV5-6, the J gene TRBJ1-2, with a tentative D call TRBD1 (5 bases). Germline V gene sequence: CDR1 SGHDT, CDR2 YYEEEE. Trimming took off 0 bases at V and 8 bases at J, with 11 bases between the two ends. The CDR3 has 13 residues. The chain's CDR3 is CASSLGTRDGYTF. In DNA, the CDR3 is TGTGCCAGCAGCTTGGGTACCAGGGACGGCTACACCTTC.

The DNA of the CDR3 is TGCGCCAGCAGCCTGGGACGGATTCTGAACACTGAAGCTTTCTTT. This gives the protein CASSLGRILNTEAFF. This chain uses TRBV5-1 with TRBJ1-1; weak D call: TRBD1 (5 bases). The V and J ends lost 4 bases and 0 bases respectively, with 13 bases between them. Germline V gene data show CDR1 as SGHRS and CDR2 as YFSETQ. The CDR3 has 15 amino acids.

The chain carries TRBV4-1 and TRBJ2-1; D is uncertain. Trimming removed 4 bases from V and 0 bases from J, with 13 bases in between. The germline CDR1 and CDR2 sequences are MGHRA and YSYEKL. This CDR3 is 16 amino acids long. The CDR3 sequence is CASSLMGLSSYNEQFF. The CDR3 nucleotides read TGCGCCAGCAGCCTTATGGGCCTTAGCTCCTACAATGAGCAGTTCTTC.

This chain joins TRBV6-5 and TRBJ1-2; D uncertain. Trimming stripped 6 bases from V and 3 bases from J, with 8 bases between. In germline, CDR1 is MNHEY, CDR2 SVGAGI. The CDR3 sequence is 12 residues long. The CDR3 loop reads CASSRADYGYTF. As DNA, the CDR3 is TGTGCCAGCAGCCGTGCCGACTATGGCTACACCTTC.

Comment on this clone: An end of the junction does not agree with germline; a read error may underlie this. The chain joins TRBV4-3 to TRBJ2-2; D gene ambiguous. Germline values: CDR1 LGHNA, CDR2 YSLEER. The CDR3 is 15 amino acids. DNA of the CDR3: TGCGCCCGCAGCCGACGGGCAGCCGTACCCGGGGAGCTGTTTTTT. Amino acids: CARSRRAAVPGELFF.

This clone was recorded once. This chain links TRBV27 with TRBJ2-1; TRBD2 is a possible D gene (7 bases). This CDR3 has 15 residues. Trimming shortened V by 7 bases and J by 6 bases, and 19 bases separated the two germline ends. Germline V CDR1 and CDR2: MNHEY, SMNVEV (reference sequence). Here the CDR3 DNA reads TGTGCCAGCACCCCGAGGGCGGGGGCCATCAATGAGCAGTTCTTC. This codes for CASTPRAGAINEQFF.

This chain joins TRBV6-6 and TRBJ1-3; D is perhaps TRBD1 (5 bases). Germline V CDR1 and CDR2: MNHNY, SVGAGI (reference sequence). The CDR3 has 14 amino acids. V lost 9 bases and J lost 1, with 13 bases in between. The CDR3 coding sequence is TGTGCCAGTCACGGGGCTCCTTCTGGAAACACCATATATTTT. This gives the protein CASHGAPSGNTIYF.

The chain joins TRBV4-2 to TRBJ2-1, with no clear D. CDR1 LGHNA and CDR2 YNFKEQ come from the germline V gene. The germline V and J ends were trimmed by 1 base and 9 bases, with 16 bases remaining between them. This CDR3 has 15 amino acids. CDR3 sequence (DNA): TGTGCCAGCAGCCAAGGCCCCTCTTTAGTATCTGAGCAGTTCTTC. Translation: CASSQGPSLVSEQFF.

The chain couples TRBV25-1 to TRBJ1-6; D remains unclear. This CDR3 is built from 14 residues. CDR1 is MGHDK and CDR2 is SYGVNS in the germline V gene. V gave up 2 bases and J gave up 13 bases, with 15 bases separating them. The DNA for the CDR3 is TGTGCCAGCAGTGAACCAGCCCTCACAACGCCCCTCCACTTT. Translating gives CASSEPALTTPLHF.

The J gene is TRBJ1-1, the V gene TRBV5-5; no reliable D call. The CDR3 is 14 amino acids. The V gene lost 4 bases and the J gene lost 0 bases, with 10 bases spanning the gap. The germline gives CDR1 SGHKS, CDR2 YYEKEE (reference sequence). CDR3 region: CASSPYRLNTEAFF. DNA of the CDR3: TGTGCCAGCAGCCCCTATAGGCTGAACACTGAAGCTTTCTTT. Complete variable domain (other parts from reference TRBV5-5 and TRBJ1-1): DAGVTQSPTHLIKTRGQQVTLRCSPISGHKSVSWYQQVLGQGPQFIFQYYEKEERGRGNFPDRFSARQFPNYSSELNVNALLLGDSALYLCASSPYRLNTEAFFGQGTRLTVV.

This chain connects TRBV30 to TRBJ2-1, with 7 bases matching TRBD1. The CDR3 is made up of 13 amino acids. CDR1 is GTSNPN and CDR2 is SVGIG in the germline V gene (reference sequence). J gave up 8 bases and V 4 bases, and 8 bases lay outside the gene matches. The CDR3 loop is CAWTRGISDEQFF. The CDR3 DNA follows: TGTGCCTGGACCAGGGGGATTTCCGATGAGCAGTTCTTC.

The gene calls are TRBV11-2 and TRBJ1-2; D possibly corresponds to TRBD1 (5 bases). V lost 9 bases and J lost 2, with 16 bases in between. The V gene's germline CDR1 is SGHAT and CDR2 FQNNGV. The CDR3 is 14 residues long. The CDR3 loop reads CASLDPQANYGYTF. The CDR3 nucleotides are TGTGCCAGTCTAGACCCACAGGCGAACTATGGCTACACCTTC.

This chain joins TRBV3-1 (or the pseudogene TRBV3-2) and TRBJ1-6, with 7 positions matching TRBD1. CDR1 and CDR2 (germline): LGHDT, YNNKEL (reference sequence). With V trimmed by 1 base and J by 2 bases, 5 bases remained unmatched. This CDR3 is 17 amino acids long. The CDR3 spells CASSQGTGPPYNSPLHF. CDR3 DNA sequence: TGTGCCAGCAGCCAAGGGACAGGTCCGCCCTATAATTCACCCCTCCACTTT.

The rearrangement uses TRBV5-4 and TRBJ2-6; D remains unclear. V lost 4 bases to trimming and J lost 1 base, with 6 bases between them. The germline V gene encodes CDR1 SGHNT and CDR2 YYREEE (reference sequence). There are 14 residues in the CDR3. CDR3 protein: CASSPRSGANVLTF. The CDR3 bases are TGTGCCAGCAGCCCCCGTTCTGGGGCCAACGTCCTGACTTTC.

V and J are TRBV12-5 and TRBJ2-3; D perhaps matches TRBD2 (6 bases). Trimming left V 2 bases short and J 6 bases short, with 18 bases between. Germline CDR1 is LGHNT and CDR2 is FRNRAP. CDR3 size: 16 residues. In DNA form, the CDR3 reads TGTGCTAGTGGTTTGCCAGCGGAGGGTTCGGAGGATACGCAGTATTTT. Amino acids: CASGLPAEGSEDTQYF.

This chain connects TRBV5-1 to TRBJ2-5; 9 nucleotides agree with TRBD1. Germline assignment: CDR1 SGHRS and CDR2 YFSETQ. Germline trimming cut 3 bases from V and 5 bases from J; bases unmatched to any gene: 8. CDR3 length: 15 residues. The CDR3, as DNA: TGCGCCAGCAGCTCAACGGGACAGGGTTATGAGACCCAGTACTTC. Translated: CASSSTGQGYETQYF.